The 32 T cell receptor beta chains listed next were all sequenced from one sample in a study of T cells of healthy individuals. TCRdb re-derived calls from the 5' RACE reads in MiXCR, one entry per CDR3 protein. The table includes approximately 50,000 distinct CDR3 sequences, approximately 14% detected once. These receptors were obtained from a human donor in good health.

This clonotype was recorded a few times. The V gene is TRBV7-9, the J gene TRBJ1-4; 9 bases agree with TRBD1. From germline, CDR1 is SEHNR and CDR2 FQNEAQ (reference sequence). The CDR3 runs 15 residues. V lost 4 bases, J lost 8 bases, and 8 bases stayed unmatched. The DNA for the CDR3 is TGTGCCAGCAGCTCGCCGGGGGACAGGGCAGAAAAACTGTTTTTT. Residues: CASSSPGDRAEKLFF.

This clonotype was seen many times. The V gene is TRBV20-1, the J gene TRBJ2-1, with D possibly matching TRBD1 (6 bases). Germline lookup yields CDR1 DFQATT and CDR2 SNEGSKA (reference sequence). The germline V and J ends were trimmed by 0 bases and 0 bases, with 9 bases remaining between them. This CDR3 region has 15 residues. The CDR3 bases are TGCAGTGCTAGAGATACAGGGTACTCCTACAATGAGCAGTTCTTC. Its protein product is CSARDTGYSYNEQFF.

As DNA, the CDR3 is TGTGCCAGCAAAGGACTAGCCGCGAACACCGGGGAGCTGTTTTTT. Protein sequence: CASKGLAANTGELFF. The V and J genes are TRBV2 and TRBJ2-2; 8 nucleotides line up with TRBD2. The CDR3 is made up of 15 amino acids. Trimming at V came to 7 bases and at J to 0 bases, leaving 4 bases not matched to a gene. Germline CDR1 SNHLY, CDR2 FYNNEI. Variable domain in full (rest from reference TRBV2 and TRBJ2-2): EPEVTQTPSHQVTQMGQEVILRCVPISNHLYFYWYRQILGQKVEFLVSFYNNEISEKSEIFDDQFSVERPDGSNFTLKIRSTKLEDSAMYFCASKGLAANTGELFFGEGSRLTVL.

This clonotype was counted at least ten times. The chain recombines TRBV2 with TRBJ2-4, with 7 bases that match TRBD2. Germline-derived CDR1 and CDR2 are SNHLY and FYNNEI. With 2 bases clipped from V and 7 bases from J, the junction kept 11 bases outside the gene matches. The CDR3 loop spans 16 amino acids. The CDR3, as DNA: TGTGCCAGCAGTGAATTGGCGGGAGAGACACGGAACATTCAGTACTTC. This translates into CASSELAGETRNIQYF.

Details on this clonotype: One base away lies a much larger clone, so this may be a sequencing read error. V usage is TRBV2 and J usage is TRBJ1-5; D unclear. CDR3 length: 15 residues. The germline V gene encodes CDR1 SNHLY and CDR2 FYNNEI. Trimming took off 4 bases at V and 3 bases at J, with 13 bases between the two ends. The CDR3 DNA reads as TGTGCCAGCAGTGGCAGTGTTCCGGACAATCAGCCCCAGCATTTT. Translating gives CASSGSVPDNQPQHF. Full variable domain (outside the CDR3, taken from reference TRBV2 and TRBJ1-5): EPEVTQTPSHQVTQMGQEVILRCVPISNHLYFYWYRQILGQKVEFLVSFYNNEISEKSEIFDDQFSVERPDGSNFTLKIRSTKLEDSAMYFCASSGSVPDNQPQHFGDGTRLSIL.

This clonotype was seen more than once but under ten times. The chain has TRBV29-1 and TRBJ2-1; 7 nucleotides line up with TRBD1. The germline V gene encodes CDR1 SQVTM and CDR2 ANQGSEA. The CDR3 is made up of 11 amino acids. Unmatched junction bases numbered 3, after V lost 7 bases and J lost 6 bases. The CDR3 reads CSGGQRNEQFF. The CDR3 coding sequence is TGCAGCGGGGGACAGCGCAATGAGCAGTTCTTC.

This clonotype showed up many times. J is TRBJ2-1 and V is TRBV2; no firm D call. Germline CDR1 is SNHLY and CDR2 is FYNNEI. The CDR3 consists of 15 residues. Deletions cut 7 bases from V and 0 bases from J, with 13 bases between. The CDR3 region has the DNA TGTGCCAGCACGTTTAGGCAGAGCTCCTACAATGAGCAGTTCTTC. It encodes CASTFRQSSYNEQFF.

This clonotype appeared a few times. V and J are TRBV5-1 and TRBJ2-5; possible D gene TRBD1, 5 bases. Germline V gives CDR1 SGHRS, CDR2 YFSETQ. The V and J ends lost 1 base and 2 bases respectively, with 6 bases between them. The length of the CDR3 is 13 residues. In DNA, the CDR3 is TGCGCCAGCAGCTTGCAGGGTCAAGAGACCCAGTACTTC. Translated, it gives CASSLQGQETQYF.

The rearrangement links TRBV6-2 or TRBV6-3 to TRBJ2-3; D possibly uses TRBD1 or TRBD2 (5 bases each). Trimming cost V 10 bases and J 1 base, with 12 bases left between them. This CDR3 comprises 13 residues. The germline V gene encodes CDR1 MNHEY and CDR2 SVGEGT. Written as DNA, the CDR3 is TGTGCCACGGCAGGGACCCGCACAGATACGCAGTATTTT. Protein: CATAGTRTDTQYF.

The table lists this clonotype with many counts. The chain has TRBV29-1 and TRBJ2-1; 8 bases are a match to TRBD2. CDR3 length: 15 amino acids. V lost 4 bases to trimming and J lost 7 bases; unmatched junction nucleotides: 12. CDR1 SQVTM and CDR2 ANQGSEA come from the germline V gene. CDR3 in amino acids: CSVAGGPTRRNEQFF. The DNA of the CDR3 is TGCAGCGTTGCGGGGGGGCCTACCCGGAGGAATGAGCAGTTCTTC.

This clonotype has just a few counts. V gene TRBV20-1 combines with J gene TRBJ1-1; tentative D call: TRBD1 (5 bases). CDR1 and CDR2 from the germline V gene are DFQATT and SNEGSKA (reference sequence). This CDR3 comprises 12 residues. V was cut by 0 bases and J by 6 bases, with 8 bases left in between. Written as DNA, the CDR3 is TGCAGTGCTAGAGAGGGGGGGGCTGAAGCTTTCTTT. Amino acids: CSAREGGAEAFF.

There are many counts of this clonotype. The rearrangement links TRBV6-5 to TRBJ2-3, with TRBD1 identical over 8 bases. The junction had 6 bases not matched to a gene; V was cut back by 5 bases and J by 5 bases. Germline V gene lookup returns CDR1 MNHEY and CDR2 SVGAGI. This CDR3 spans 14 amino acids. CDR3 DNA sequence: TGTGCCAGCAGTATCAGGGGGCAGGGAGATACGCAGTATTTT. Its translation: CASSIRGQGDTQYF.

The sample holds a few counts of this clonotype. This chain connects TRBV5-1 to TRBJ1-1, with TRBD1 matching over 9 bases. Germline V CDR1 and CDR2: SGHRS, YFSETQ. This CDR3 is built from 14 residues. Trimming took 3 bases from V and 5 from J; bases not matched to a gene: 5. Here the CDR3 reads CASSSDRGRTEAFF. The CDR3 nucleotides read TGCGCCAGCAGCTCGGACAGGGGACGGACTGAAGCTTTCTTT.

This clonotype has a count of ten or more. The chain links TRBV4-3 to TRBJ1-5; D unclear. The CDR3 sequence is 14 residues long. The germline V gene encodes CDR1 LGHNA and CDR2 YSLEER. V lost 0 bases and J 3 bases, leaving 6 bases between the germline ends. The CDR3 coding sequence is TGCGCCAGCAGCCAAGATGCGTACAATCAGCCCCAGCATTTT. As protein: CASSQDAYNQPQHF.

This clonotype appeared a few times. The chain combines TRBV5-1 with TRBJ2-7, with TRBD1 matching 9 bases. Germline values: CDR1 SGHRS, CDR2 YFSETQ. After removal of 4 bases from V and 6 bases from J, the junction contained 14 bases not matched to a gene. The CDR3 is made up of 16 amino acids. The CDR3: CASSRSPGTGSGEQYF. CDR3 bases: TGCGCCAGCAGCCGGAGTCCCGGGACAGGGAGCGGCGAGCAGTACTTC.

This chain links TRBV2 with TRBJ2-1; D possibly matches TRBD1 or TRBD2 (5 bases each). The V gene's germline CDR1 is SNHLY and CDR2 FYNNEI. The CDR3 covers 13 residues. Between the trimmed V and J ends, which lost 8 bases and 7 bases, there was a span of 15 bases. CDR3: CASRRDAGNEQFF. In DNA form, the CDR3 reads TGTGCCAGCCGCCGGGACGCCGGGAATGAGCAGTTCTTC.

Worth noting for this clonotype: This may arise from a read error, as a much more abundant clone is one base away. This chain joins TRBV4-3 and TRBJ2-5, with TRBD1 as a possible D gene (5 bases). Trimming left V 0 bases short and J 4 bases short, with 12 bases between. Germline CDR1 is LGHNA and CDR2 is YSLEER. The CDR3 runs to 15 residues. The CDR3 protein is CASSQDRQGAETQYF. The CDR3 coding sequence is TGCGCCAGCAGCCAAGATCGGCAGGGCGCAGAGACCCAGTACTTC.

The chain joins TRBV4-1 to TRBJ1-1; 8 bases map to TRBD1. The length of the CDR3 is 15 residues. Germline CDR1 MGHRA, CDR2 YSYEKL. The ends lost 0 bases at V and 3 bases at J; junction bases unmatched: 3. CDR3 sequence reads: CASSQEDRVDTEAFF. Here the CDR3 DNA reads TGCGCCAGCAGCCAAGAGGACAGGGTGGACACTGAAGCTTTCTTT.

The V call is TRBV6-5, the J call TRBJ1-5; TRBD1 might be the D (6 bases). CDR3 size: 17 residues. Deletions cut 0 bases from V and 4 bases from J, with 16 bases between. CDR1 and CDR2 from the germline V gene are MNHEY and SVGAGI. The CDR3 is CASSYSYPGQVNQPQHF. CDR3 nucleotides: TGTGCCAGCAGTTACTCTTACCCGGGACAAGTAAATCAGCCCCAGCATTTT.

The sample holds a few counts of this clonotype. CDR3 bases: TGCGCCAGCAGCTTGGCCGTATGGGAAAGAAACACAGATACGCAGTATTTT. Its translation: CASSLAVWERNTDTQYF. The V and J genes are TRBV5-1 and TRBJ2-3; D unresolved. Germline-derived CDR1 and CDR2 are SGHRS and YFSETQ. CDR3 size: 17 residues. The V and J ends lost 0 bases and 2 bases respectively, with 16 bases between them.

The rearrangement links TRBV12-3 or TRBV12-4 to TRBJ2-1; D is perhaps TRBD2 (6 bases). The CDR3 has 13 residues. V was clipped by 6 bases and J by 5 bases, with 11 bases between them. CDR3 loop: CASRSASDNEQFF. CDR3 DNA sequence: TGTGCCAGCAGATCGGCTAGCGACAATGAGCAGTTCTTC.

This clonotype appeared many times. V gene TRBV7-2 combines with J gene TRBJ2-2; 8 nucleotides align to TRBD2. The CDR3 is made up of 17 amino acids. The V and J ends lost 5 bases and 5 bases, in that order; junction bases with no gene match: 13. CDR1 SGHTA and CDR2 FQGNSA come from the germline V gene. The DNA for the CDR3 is TGTGCCAGCAGCCGGGTGGTCGGGGGGGCCGTAACCGGGGAGCTGTTTTTT. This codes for CASSRVVGGAVTGELFF.

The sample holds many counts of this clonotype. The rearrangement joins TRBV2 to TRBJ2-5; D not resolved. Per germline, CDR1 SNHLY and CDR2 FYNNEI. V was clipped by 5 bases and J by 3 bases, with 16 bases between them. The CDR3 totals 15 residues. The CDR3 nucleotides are TGTGCCAGCAGTCGGACGGCGGCGTTGAAAGAGACCCAGTACTTC. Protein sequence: CASSRTAALKETQYF.

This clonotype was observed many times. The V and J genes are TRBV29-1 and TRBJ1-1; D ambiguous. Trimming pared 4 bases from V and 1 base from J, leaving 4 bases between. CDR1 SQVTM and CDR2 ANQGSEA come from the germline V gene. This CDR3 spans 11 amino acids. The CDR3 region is CSVAQNTEAFF. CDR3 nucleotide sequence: TGCAGCGTTGCCCAGAACACTGAAGCTTTCTTT. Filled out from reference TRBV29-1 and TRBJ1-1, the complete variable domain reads SAVISQKPSRDICQRGTSLTIQCQVDSQVTMMFWYRQQPGQSLTLIATANQGSEATYESGFVIDKFPISRPNLTFSTLTVSNMSPEDSSIYLCSVAQNTEAFFGQGTRLTVV.

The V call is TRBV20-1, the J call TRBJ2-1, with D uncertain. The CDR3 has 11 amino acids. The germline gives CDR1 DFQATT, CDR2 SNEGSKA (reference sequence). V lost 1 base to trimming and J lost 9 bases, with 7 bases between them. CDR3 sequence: CSARGFGEQFF. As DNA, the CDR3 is TGCAGTGCTAGAGGTTTCGGTGAGCAGTTCTTC.

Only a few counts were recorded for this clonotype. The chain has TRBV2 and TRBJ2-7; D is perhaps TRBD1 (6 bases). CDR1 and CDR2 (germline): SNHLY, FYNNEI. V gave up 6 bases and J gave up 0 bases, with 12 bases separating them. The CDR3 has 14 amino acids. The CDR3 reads CASRATGSSYEQYF. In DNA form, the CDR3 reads TGTGCCAGCAGAGCGACAGGTAGCTCCTACGAGCAGTACTTC.

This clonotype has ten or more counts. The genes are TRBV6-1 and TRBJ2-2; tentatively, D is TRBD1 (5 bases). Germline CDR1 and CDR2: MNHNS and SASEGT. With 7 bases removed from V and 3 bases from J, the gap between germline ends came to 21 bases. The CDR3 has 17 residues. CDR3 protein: CASTRTSTGIYTGELFF. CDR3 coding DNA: TGTGCCAGCACCCGCACCTCTACAGGAATATACACCGGGGAGCTGTTTTTT.

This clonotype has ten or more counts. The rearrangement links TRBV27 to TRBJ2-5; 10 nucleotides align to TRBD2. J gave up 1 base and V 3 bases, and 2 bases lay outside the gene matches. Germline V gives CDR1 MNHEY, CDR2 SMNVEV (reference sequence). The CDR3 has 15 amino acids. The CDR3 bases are TGTGCCAGCAGTTTCAGGACTAGCGGCCAAGAGACCCAGTACTTC. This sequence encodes CASSFRTSGQETQYF.

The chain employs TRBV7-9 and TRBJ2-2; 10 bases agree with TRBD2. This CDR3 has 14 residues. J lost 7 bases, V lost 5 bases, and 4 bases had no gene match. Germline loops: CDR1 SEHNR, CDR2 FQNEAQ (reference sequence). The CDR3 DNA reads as TGTGCCAGCAGCCCAGGGACTAGCGTCGGGGAGCTGTTTTTT. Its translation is CASSPGTSVGELFF.

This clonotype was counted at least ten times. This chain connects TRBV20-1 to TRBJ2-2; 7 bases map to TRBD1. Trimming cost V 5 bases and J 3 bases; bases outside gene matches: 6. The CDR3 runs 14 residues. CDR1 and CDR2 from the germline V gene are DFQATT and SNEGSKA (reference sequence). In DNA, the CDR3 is TGCAGTGCTTTCAGGGGGATCGACACCGGGGAGCTGTTTTTT. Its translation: CSAFRGIDTGELFF.

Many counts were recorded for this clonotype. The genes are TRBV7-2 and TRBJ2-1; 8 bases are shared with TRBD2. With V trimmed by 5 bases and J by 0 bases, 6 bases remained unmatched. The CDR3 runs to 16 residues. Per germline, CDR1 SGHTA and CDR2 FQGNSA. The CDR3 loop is CASSLLAGSSYNEQFF. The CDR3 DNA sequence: TGTGCCAGCAGCCTGTTAGCGGGGAGCTCCTACAATGAGCAGTTCTTC.

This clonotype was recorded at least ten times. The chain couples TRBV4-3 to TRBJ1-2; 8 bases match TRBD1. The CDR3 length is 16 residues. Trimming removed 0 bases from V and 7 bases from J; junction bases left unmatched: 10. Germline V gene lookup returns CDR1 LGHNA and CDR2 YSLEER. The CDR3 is CASSQDHRQGTAGYTF. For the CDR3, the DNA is TGCGCCAGCAGCCAAGATCACCGACAGGGGACGGCTGGCTACACCTTC.